These T cell receptor beta chains were read from a single sample in a study of blood T cell repertoires in COVID-19. The repertoire was sequenced with immunoSEQ multiplex PCR; TCRdb's copy has only in-frame clones and lacks some. The sample consists of about 150,000 clones, more than 75% of them appearing once. The sequencing input was PBMCs or T cells enriched from blood (not recorded which). Receptors originate from a woman younger than 45 with acute COVID-19. Both conserved end residues are part of each CDR3. The D gene is left open where the match is weak.

>NA|TRBJ1-2|TRBV4-3
TGCGCCAGCAGCCACAGGGACCCGGGACAAAGCGGCTACACCTTC
CASSHRDPGQSGYTF
>NA|TRBJ2-7|TRBV7-2
TGTGCCAGCAGCGGCGGCGTCTCCTACGAGCAGTACTTC
CASSGGVSYEQYF
>TRBD2|TRBJ2-7|TRBV6-5
TGTGCCAGCACGGAGCGGGAGGGCCGCTACGAGCAGTACTTC
CASTEREGRYEQYF
>TRBD1|TRBJ1-6|TRBV30
TGTGCCTGGAGTGGACAGGGATATAATTCACCCCTCCACTTT
CAWSGQGYNSPLHF
>NA|TRBJ1-4|TRBV28
TGTGCCAGCACCCCGAGCTCTTCTAATGAAAAACTGTTTTTT
CASTPSSSNEKLFF
>NA|TRBJ2-1|TRBV30
TGTGCCTGGAATGCCGTTGGGGGCGCCCGACAGTTCTTC
CAWNAVGGARQFF
>NA|TRBJ2-7|TRBV21-1
TGTGCCAGCAGAGCGGACGGAGGGGGGGGCCCCTACGAGCAGTACTTC
CASRADGGGGPYEQYF
>TRBD1|TRBJ1-2|TRBV12-3/TRBV12-4
TGTGCCACCAAGACAGGGACGCTCGGTGGCTACACCTTC
CATKTGTLGGYTF
>NA|TRBJ1-1|TRBV7-3
TGTGCCAGCAGCCCCCCCGGGGTGGAGAACACTGAAGCTTTCTTT
CASSPPGVENTEAFF
>TRBD1|TRBJ2-7|TRBV7-9
TGTGCCAGCAGCCAGACCAGGGACAGGGGATTCTACGAGCAGTACTTC
CASSQTRDRGFYEQYF
>NA|TRBJ1-5|TRBV19
TGTGCCAGTAGTAGGACGGGAGGCTACAATCAGCCCCAGCATTTT
CASSRTGGYNQPQHF
>NA|TRBJ2-1|TRBV2
TGTGCCAGCAGTGTTCTCGGACAGACCTACAATGAGCAGTTCTTC
CASSVLGQTYNEQFF
>TRBD2|TRBJ2-5|TRBV3-1/TRBV3-2
TGTGCCAGCAGCCAAGTAGGGACTAGCGGGAGTGTGGGAGAGACCCAGTACTTC
CASSQVGTSGSVGETQYF
>NA|TRBJ2-7|TRBV30
TGTGCCTGGACCGGACCCGGGGGGCCCGCCTACGAGCAGTACTTC
CAWTGPGGPAYEQYF